The clone carrying this T cell receptor beta chain has more than one count but fewer than ten. Its antigen is unknown. The data derive from a study of metastatic and nonmetastatic thyroid tumors. At the level of the study: From malignant and benign thyroid patients, repertoires in blood and in tumor or nodule tissue were compared. Study-wide points: Patients with malignant thyroid tumors reportedly had significantly higher TCR beta diversity than those with benign nodules, in blood and tumor.

Authors' processing steps: CDR3 was compared across clinicopathological groups, and the resulting differences were used to build a distant-metastasis classifier for papillary thyroid cancer. TCRdb reprocessed the PCR reads via MiXCR. TCRdb's processing, not the authors', yielded these V and J calls. The sample contains around 52,000 clones, 25% to 30% of which appear only once. Patients had received no treatment of any kind before thyroid surgery. V shed 6 bases, J shed 1 base, and the junction held 6 bases outside the gene matches. Germline assignment: CDR1 MNHNS and CDR2 SASEGT. The CDR3 length is 14 residues.

V is TRBV6-1 and J is TRBJ2-7, with 7 bases fitting TRBD1. Specimen: blood. This clonotype was sampled from a female donor with papillary thyroid cancer or a benign thyroid nodule (not recorded which). Some clones in this sample may be carry-over from other donors' samples. CDR3 coding DNA: TGTGCCAGCAGACCACCGGGACAGTCCTACGAGCAGTACTTC. Translation: CASRPPGQSYEQYF.